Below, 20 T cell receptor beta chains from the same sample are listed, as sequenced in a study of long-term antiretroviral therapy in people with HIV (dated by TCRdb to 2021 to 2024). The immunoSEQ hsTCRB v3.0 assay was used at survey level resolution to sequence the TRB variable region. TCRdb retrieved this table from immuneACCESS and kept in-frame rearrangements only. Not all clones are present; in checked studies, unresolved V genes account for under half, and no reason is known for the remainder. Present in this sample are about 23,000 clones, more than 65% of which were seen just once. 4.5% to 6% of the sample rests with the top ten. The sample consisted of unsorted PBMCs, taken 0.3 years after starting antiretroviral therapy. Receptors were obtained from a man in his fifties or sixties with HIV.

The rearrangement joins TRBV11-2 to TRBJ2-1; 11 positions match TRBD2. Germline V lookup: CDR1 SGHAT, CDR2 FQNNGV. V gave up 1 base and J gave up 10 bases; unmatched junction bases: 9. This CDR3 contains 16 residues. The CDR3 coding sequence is TGTGCCAGCAGCTTAGTTGCGGCTAGCGGGAGGAACGAGCAGTTCTTC. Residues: CASSLVAASGRNEQFF.

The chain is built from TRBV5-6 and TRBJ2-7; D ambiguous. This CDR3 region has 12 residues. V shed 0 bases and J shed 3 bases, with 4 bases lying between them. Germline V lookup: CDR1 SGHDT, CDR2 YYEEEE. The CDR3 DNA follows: TGTGCCAGCAGCTTGGACTTCTACGAGCAGTACTTC. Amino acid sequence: CASSLDFYEQYF.

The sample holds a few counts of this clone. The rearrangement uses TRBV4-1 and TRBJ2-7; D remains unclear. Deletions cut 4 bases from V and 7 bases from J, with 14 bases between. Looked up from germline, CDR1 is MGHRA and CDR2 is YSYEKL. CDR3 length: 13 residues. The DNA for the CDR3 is TGCGCCAGCAGCCGCTGGCAGCTAGAAGAGCAGTACTTC. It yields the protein CASSRWQLEEQYF.

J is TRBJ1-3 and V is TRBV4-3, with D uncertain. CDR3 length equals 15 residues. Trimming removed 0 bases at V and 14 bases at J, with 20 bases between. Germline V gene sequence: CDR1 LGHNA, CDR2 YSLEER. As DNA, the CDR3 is TGCGCCAGCAGCCAAGATCCCCCGCCGGCGCAAAGTTTATATTTT. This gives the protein CASSQDPPPAQSLYF.

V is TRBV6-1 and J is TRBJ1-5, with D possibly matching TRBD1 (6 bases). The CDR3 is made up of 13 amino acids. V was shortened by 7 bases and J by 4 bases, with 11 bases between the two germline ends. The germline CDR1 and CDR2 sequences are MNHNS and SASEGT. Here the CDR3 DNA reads TGTGCCAGCACAGGGGATCGGAATCAGCCCCAGCATTTT. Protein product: CASTGDRNQPQHF.

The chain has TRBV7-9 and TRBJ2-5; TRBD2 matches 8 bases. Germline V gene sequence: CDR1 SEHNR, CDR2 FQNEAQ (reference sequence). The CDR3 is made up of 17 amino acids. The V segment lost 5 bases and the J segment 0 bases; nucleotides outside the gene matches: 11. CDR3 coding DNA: TGTGCCAGCAGCCCCGGGGGGGCGGGGGGTTACCAAGAGACCCAGTACTTC. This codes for CASSPGGAGGYQETQYF.

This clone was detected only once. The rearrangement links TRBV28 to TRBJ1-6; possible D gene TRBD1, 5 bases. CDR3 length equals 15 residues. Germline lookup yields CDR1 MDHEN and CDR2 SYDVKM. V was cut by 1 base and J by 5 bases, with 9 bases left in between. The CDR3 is CASSLSGIDNSPLHF. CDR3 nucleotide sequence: TGTGCCAGCAGTTTATCAGGGATAGATAATTCACCCCTCCACTTT.

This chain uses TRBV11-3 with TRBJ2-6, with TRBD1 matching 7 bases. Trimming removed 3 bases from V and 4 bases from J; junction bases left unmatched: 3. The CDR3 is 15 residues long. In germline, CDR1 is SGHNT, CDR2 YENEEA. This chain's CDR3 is CASSLGRGGANVLTF. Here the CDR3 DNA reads TGTGCCAGCAGCTTGGGCAGGGGGGGGGCCAACGTCCTGACTTTC.

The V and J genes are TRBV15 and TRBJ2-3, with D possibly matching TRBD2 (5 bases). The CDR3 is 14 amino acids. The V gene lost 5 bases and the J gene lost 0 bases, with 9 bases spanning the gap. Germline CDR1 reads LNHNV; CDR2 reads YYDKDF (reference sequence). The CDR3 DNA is TGTGCCACCAGCCCCTGGACTAGCACAGATACGCAGTATTTT. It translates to CATSPWTSTDTQYF.

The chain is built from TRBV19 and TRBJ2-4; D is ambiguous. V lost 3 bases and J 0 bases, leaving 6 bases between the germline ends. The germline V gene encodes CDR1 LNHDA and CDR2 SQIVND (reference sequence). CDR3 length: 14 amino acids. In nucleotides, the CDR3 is TGTGCCAGTAGTATTGTGATAGCCAAAAACATTCAGTACTTC. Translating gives CASSIVIAKNIQYF. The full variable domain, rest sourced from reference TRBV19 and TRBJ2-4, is DGGITQSPKYLFRKEGQNVTLSCEQNLNHDAMYWYRQDPGQGLRLIYYSQIVNDFQKGDIAEGYSVSREKKESFPLTVTSAQKNPTAFYLCASSIVIAKNIQYFGAGTRLSVL.

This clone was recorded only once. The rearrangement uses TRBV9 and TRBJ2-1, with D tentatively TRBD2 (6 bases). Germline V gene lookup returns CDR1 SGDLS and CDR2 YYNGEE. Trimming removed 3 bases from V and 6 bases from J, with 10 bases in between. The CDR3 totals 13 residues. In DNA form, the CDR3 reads TGTGCCAGCAGCGCCGGAGCGGGCAATGAGCAGTTCTTC. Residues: CASSAGAGNEQFF. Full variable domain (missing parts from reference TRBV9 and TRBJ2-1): DSGVTQTPKHLITATGQRVTLRCSPRSGDLSVYWYQQSLDQGLQFLIQYYNGEERAKGNILERFSAQQFPDLHSELNLSSLELGDSALYFCASSAGAGNEQFFGPGTRLTVL.

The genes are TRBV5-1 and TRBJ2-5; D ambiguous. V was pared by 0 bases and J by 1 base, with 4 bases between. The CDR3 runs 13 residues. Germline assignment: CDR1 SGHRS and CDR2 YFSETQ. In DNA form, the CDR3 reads TGCGCCAGCAGCTTGGTCAGCCAAGAGACCCAGTACTTC. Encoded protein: CASSLVSQETQYF. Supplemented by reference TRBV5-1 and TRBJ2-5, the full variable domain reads KAGVTQTPRYLIKTRGQQVTLSCSPISGHRSVSWYQQTPGQGLQFLFEYFSETQRNKGNFPGRFSGRQFSNSRSEMNVSTLELGDSALYLCASSLVSQETQYFGPGTRLLVL.

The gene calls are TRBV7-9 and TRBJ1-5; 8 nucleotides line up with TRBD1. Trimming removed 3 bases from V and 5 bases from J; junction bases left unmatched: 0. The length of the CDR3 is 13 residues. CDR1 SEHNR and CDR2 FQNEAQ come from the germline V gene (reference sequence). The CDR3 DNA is TGTGCCAGCAGCTTGACAGGGGATCAGCCCCAGCATTTT. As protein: CASSLTGDQPQHF. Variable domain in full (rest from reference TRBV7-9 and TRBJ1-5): DTGVSQNPRHKITKRGQNVTFRCDPISEHNRLYWYRQTLGQGPEFLTYFQNEAQLEKSRLLSDRFSAERPKGSFSTLEIQRTEQGDSAMYLCASSLTGDQPQHFGDGTRLSIL.

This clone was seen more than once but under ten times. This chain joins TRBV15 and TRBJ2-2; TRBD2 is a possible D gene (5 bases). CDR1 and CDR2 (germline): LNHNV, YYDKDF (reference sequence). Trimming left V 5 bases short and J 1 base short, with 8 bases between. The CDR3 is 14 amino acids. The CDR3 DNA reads TGTGCCACCAGCCCCGGAGGGAACACCGGGGAGCTGTTTTTT. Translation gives CATSPGGNTGELFF.

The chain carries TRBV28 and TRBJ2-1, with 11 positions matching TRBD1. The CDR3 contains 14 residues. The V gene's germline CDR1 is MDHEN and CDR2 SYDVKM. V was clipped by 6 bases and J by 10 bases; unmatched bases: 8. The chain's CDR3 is CASSPLWDRGEQFF. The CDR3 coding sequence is TGTGCCAGCAGCCCCCTGTGGGACAGGGGGGAGCAGTTCTTC.

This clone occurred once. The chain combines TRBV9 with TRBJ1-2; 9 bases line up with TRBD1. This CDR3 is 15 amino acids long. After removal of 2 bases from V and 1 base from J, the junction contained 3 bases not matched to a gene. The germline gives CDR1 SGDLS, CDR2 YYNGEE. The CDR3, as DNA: TGTGCCAGCAGCGTTGGGACAGGGAATAACTATGGCTACACCTTC. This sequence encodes CASSVGTGNNYGYTF.

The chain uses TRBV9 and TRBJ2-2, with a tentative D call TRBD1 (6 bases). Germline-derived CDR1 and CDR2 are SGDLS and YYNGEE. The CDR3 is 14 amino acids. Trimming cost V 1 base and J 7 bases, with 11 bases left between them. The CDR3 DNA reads TGTGCCAGCAGCGTATGGACAGAAGGCGGGGAGCTGTTTTTT. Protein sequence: CASSVWTEGGELFF.

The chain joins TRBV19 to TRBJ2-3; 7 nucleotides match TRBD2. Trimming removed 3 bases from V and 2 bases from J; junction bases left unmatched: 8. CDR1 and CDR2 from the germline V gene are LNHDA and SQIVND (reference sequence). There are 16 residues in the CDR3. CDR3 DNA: TGTGCCAGTAGTATGGGAGGGCAGCCCAACACAGATACGCAGTATTTT. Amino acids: CASSMGGQPNTDTQYF.

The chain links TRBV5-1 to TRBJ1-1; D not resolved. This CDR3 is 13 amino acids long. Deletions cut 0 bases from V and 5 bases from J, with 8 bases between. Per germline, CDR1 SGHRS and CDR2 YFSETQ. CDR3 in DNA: TGCGCCAGCAGCTTGGTGGCGGTGACTGAAGCTTTCTTT. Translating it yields CASSLVAVTEAFF.

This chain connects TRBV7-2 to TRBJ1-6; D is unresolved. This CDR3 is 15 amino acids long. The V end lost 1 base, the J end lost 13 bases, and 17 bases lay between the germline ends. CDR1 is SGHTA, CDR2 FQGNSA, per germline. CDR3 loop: CASSLGAVTPPPLHF. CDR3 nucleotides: TGTGCCAGCAGCTTAGGTGCTGTTACCCCACCTCCCCTCCACTTT.